Listed below are T cell receptor beta chains from one sample, sequenced in a study of technical replicates of blood from several donors. Sequenced by immunoSEQ multiplex PCR; TCRdb stores in-frame clones only, minus some. The sample lists some 100,000 clones, roughly 95% seen once, with over 0.2% in the top ten. The material sequenced was T cells isolated from PBMCs. The origin of the receptors is a human donor in good health. Both conserved end residues are part of each CDR3. D genes are given only for firm matches. Size tells how often a clone was seen (once, few, many) or the class of an expanded clone, and some rows leave it out.

.	TRBJ1-1	TRBV30	few	CAWEKRDHTEAFF	TGTGCCTGGGAGAAGCGAGACCACACTGAAGCTTTCTTT
TRBD1	TRBJ2-2	TRBV6-5	.	CASRGTGATGELFF	TGTGCCAGCAGGGGGACAGGGGCTACCGGGGAGCTGTTTTTT
.	TRBJ2-7	TRBV7-9	.	CASSSTSVPYEQYF	TGTGCCAGCAGCTCCACCTCGGTACCGTACGAGCAGTACTTC
TRBD2	TRBJ2-1	TRBV11-2	.	CASSLRTSGGASEQFF	TGTGCCAGCAGCTTAAGGACTAGCGGGGGGGCGTCTGAGCAGTTCTTC
.	TRBJ2-1	TRBV13	.	CASSLLSVLSSYNEQFF	TGTGCCAGCAGCTTATTAAGCGTCCTAAGCTCCTACAATGAGCAGTTCTTC
TRBD2	TRBJ2-1	TRBV19	.	CASSIVTSGAYNEQFF	TGTGCCAGTAGTATAGTCACTAGCGGGGCGTACAATGAGCAGTTCTTC
.	TRBJ1-1	TRBV4-1	.	CASSQGKATTEAFF	TGCGCCAGCAGCCAAGGGAAAGCGACGACTGAAGCTTTCTTT
TRBD2	TRBJ2-1	TRBV5-6	once	CASSPTSGGPQFF	TGTGCCAGCAGCCCGACTAGCGGGGGACCACAGTTCTTC
.	TRBJ2-1	TRBV5-1	.	CASSPGHEGNEQFF	TGCGCCAGCAGCCCGGGACATGAGGGCAATGAGCAGTTCTTC
TRBD1	TRBJ1-4	TRBV4-1	.	CASKGILEQGARGKLFF	TGCGCCAGCAAAGGCATCTTAGAACAGGGGGCGCGGGGAAAACTGTTTTTT
.	TRBJ2-7	TRBV10-3	.	CAIKTGSDYEQYF	TGTGCCATCAAGACAGGCTCTGACTACGAGCAGTACTTC
.	TRBJ2-1	TRBV6-1	.	CASSARSTGSYNEQFF	TGTGCCAGCAGTGCGCGGAGCACCGGCTCCTACAATGAGCAGTTCTTC
.	TRBJ1-1	TRBV18	.	CASAPGGANTEAFF	TGTGCCAGCGCCCCGGGGGGGGCAAACACTGAAGCTTTCTTT
.	TRBJ1-1	TRBV28	.	CASFNRVTTEAFF	TGTGCCAGCTTCAACAGGGTTACCACTGAAGCTTTCTTT
.	TRBJ2-2	TRBV9	.	CASSEGHTGELFF	TGTGCCAGCAGCGAGGGGCACACCGGGGAGCTGTTTTTT
.	TRBJ1-5	TRBV27	.	CASSLSFLQPQHF	TGTGCCAGCAGTTTATCGTTTCTGCAGCCCCAGCATTTT
.	TRBJ2-1	TRBV7-8	.	CASSLAVASAYNEQFF	TGTGCCAGCAGCTTAGCGGTGGCTAGCGCATACAATGAGCAGTTCTTC